Detailed here is one T cell receptor beta chain. Its specificity is not known. The germline V gene has CDR1 DFQATT and CDR2 SNEGSKA (reference sequence). The J segment lost 15 bases and the V segment lost 3 bases, leaving 3 bases of the junction unmatched. This CDR3 contains 10 residues. Produced via immunoSEQ multiplex PCR; TCRdb's table is partial and in-frame only. The sample shows tens of thousands of clones, roughly 80% of them seen only once. The sample belongs to a study of OX40 agonist ivuxolimab in advanced cancers. Overall study: Partial responses occurred in three patients (one hepatocellular carcinoma, two cutaneous melanoma).

Overall study results and limits: Some patients who did not respond also had low normalized T-cell clonal expansion. Expanded clones were, on average, more numerous among CD8+ T cells than CD4+.

The sample in question was CD4+ or CD8+ T cells sorted from blood, obtained in a trial of the OX40 agonist ivuxolimab. The chain employs TRBV20-1 and TRBJ2-1; the match to TRBD1 covers 9 bases. The origin of this receptor is an adult with an advanced solid tumor such as melanoma, head and neck, liver or kidney cancer. The CDR3 sequence: CSASGQGTFF. The CDR3 nucleotides read TGCAGTGCTAGTGGACAGGGGACGTTCTTC.